A single sample gave rise to the 32 T cell receptor beta chains below, sequenced in a study of T cells in localized non-small cell lung cancer. Only in-frame clones appear in the TCRdb table, and some are missing; sequencing was by immunoSEQ multiplex PCR. The table lists about 1,500 clones, roughly 25% of them singletons. The specimen comprised lung tumor tissue, sampled before any cancer treatment. The receptors derive from a female donor aged 60 or older with stage II lung adenocarcinoma.

This clone is classed as hyperexpanded (1% or more). In nucleotides, the CDR3 is TGTGCCAGCCCCCGGGACTACAACACCGGGGAGCTGTTTTTT. Translated, it gives CASPRDYNTGELFF. V and J are TRBV6-8 and TRBJ2-2, with 7 bases lining up with TRBD2. The V and J ends lost 8 bases and 2 bases, in that order; junction bases with no gene match: 5. This CDR3 spans 14 amino acids. Germline CDR1 and CDR2: MNHGY and SAAAGT.

The genes are TRBV19 and TRBJ2-1, with D unresolved. Germline CDR1 and CDR2: LNHDA and SQIVND (reference sequence). The germline V and J ends were trimmed by 4 bases and 3 bases, with 13 bases remaining between them. There are 15 residues in the CDR3. CDR3 sequence: CASSTFAHLYNEQFF. CDR3 sequence (DNA): TGTGCCAGTAGTACCTTCGCACACCTCTACAATGAGCAGTTCTTC.

This clone turned up a few times. The chain joins TRBV1 to TRBJ2-2; the table's D gene call, TRBD2, was not cross checked with the DNA. TRBV1 is a documented pseudogene. CDR3 length: 16 residues. CDR3 region: CTSSFRGLGGTGELFF. The CDR3 DNA reads as TGCACCAGCAGCTTTAGGGGACTGGGTGGCACCGGGGAGCTGTTTTTT.

This clone came up a few times. V and J are TRBV10-3 and TRBJ2-2, with 9 nucleotides matching TRBD2. Per germline, CDR1 ENHRY and CDR2 SYGVKD. This CDR3 is built from 14 residues. Unmatched junction bases numbered 11, after V lost 10 bases and J lost 8 bases. CDR3 loop: CATQSGGKAGELFF. The CDR3 DNA follows: TGTGCCACCCAAAGCGGGGGGAAGGCGGGGGAGCTGTTTTTT.

This chain uses TRBV11-3 with TRBJ2-7; tentative D call: TRBD1 (6 bases). Trimming cost V 5 bases and J 3 bases, with 14 bases left between them. The germline V gene has CDR1 SGHNT and CDR2 YENEEA. CDR3 size: 14 residues. This CDR3 is CASSQVEGHYEQYF. The CDR3 DNA sequence: TGTGCCAGCAGCCAAGTCGAGGGACACTACGAGCAGTACTTC.

This clone was seen a handful of times. The CDR3, as DNA: TGTGCCAGCAACGGACAGGGGACATACGAGCAGTACTTC. Translation: CASNGQGTYEQYF. The gene calls are TRBV6-8 and TRBJ2-7; 9 positions agree with TRBD1. CDR3 length equals 13 residues. V lost 7 bases to trimming and J lost 4 bases; unmatched junction nucleotides: 5. The germline gives CDR1 MNHGY, CDR2 SAAAGT.

The genes are TRBV28 and TRBJ2-3; 7 nucleotides agree with TRBD1. The CDR3 covers 14 residues. V dropped 6 bases and J dropped 1; count of bases not matched to a gene: 4. Per germline, CDR1 MDHEN and CDR2 SYDVKM. The CDR3 region is CASSSGTGTDTQYF. The CDR3 region has the DNA TGTGCCAGCAGCTCCGGGACAGGCACAGATACGCAGTATTTT.

The chain is built from TRBV23-1 and TRBJ2-3; no firm D call. TRBV23-1 is given ORF status, its function remaining uncertain. There are 13 residues in the CDR3. Trimming removed 11 bases at V and 0 bases at J, with 12 bases between. The CDR3 DNA reads TGCGCCCCAGTTCTGTCGAGCACAGATACGCAGTATTTT. Translation gives CAPVLSSTDTQYF.

This chain links TRBV6-8 with TRBJ1-6; D uncertain. The CDR3 spans 14 residues. Germline V gene data show CDR1 as MNHGY and CDR2 as SAAAGT. The V and J ends lost 0 bases and 10 bases respectively, with 10 bases between them. CDR3 in DNA: TGTGCCAGCAGTTACTCGGGTGGGAGGTCACCCCTCCACTTT. It specifies CASSYSGGRSPLHF.

The chain recombines TRBV18 with TRBJ1-6; D is possibly TRBD1 (5 bases). CDR3 length equals 16 residues. Germline-derived CDR1 and CDR2 are KGHSH and LQKENI. V was cut by 1 base and J by 7 bases, with 14 bases left in between. CDR3 region: CASSPLRQLANSPLHF. The DNA for the CDR3 is TGTGCCAGCTCACCACTAAGACAGTTGGCGAATTCACCCCTCCACTTT.

The CDR3 DNA reads as TGTGCCAGCAGTTCGCCCAATAAACAGGGCGGGCAGTACTTC. It yields the protein CASSSPNKQGGQYF. This chain joins TRBV28 and TRBJ2-7; TRBD1 is a possible D gene (6 bases). V gave up 4 bases and J gave up 9 bases, with 19 bases separating them. This CDR3 comprises 14 residues. The germline gives CDR1 MDHEN, CDR2 SYDVKM.

This clone was observed a handful of times. This CDR3 reads CASSFRAGVNEQYF. In DNA, the CDR3 is TGTGCCAGCAGCTTTCGAGCGGGAGTTAACGAGCAGTACTTC. The chain has TRBV11-3 and TRBJ2-7; 8 bases are a match to TRBD2. Losses at the gene ends were 3 bases for V and 5 bases for J; bases not matched to a gene: 6. The CDR3 consists of 14 residues. Germline V lookup: CDR1 SGHNT, CDR2 YENEEA. Based on the CDR3 plus reference TRBV11-3 and TRBJ2-7, the full variable domain is EAGVVQSPRYKIIEKKQPVAFWCNPISGHNTLYWYLQNLGQGPELLIRYENEEAVDDSQLPKDRFSAERLKGVDSTLKIQPAELGDSAVYLCASSFRAGVNEQYFGPGTRLTVT.

The sample holds a few counts of this clone. This chain joins TRBV6-8 and TRBJ2-7; 7 bases agree with TRBD1. Germline assignment: CDR1 MNHGY and CDR2 SAAAGT. V lost 2 bases and J lost 0; bases outside the gene matches: 1. This CDR3 comprises 14 residues. CDR3 coding DNA: TGTGCCAGCAGTTACGGGACAGCCTCCTACGAGCAGTACTTC. Protein: CASSYGTASYEQYF.

The V gene is TRBV19, the J gene TRBJ1-2; tentatively, D is TRBD1 (5 bases). Looked up from germline, CDR1 is LNHDA and CDR2 is SQIVND (reference sequence). This CDR3 spans 14 amino acids. V shed 6 bases and J shed 7 bases, with 18 bases lying between them. This CDR3 is CASSVPTAGGGYTF. Written as DNA, the CDR3 is TGTGCCAGTAGCGTACCGACAGCAGGAGGTGGCTACACCTTC.

This clone showed up just a few times. This chain connects TRBV30 to TRBJ2-1, with D possibly matching TRBD2 (6 bases). Germline CDR1 and CDR2: GTSNPN and SVGIG (reference sequence). There are 14 residues in the CDR3. The ends were cut back, 4 bases at V and 6 bases at J, with 16 bases in the middle. The CDR3 DNA reads as TGTGCCTGGAAGAGTGGAGGGAGTGCCAATGAGCAGTTCTTC. Its translation is CAWKSGGSANEQFF. The variable domain in full, with the rest retrieved from reference TRBV30 and TRBJ2-1, is SQTIHQWPATLVQPVGSPLSLECTVEGTSNPNLYWYRQAAGRGLQLLFYSVGIGQISSEVPQNLSASRPQDRQFILSSKKLLLSDSGFYLCAWKSGGSANEQFFGPGTRLTVL.

This clone occurred a few times. This chain connects TRBV15 to TRBJ1-4; 11 bases fit TRBD1. Trimming removed 4 bases from V and 2 bases from J; junction bases left unmatched: 6. Germline-derived CDR1 and CDR2 are LNHNV and YYDKDF (reference sequence). This CDR3 has 17 residues. The CDR3 here is CATSMGQGVATNEKLFF. CDR3 DNA: TGTGCCACCAGCATGGGACAGGGGGTCGCGACTAATGAAAAACTGTTTTTT. Based on the CDR3 plus reference TRBV15 and TRBJ1-4, the full variable domain is DAMVIQNPRYQVTQFGKPVTLSCSQTLNHNVMYWYQQKSSQAPKLLFHYYDKDFNNEADTPDNFQSRRPNTSFCFLDIRSPGLGDTAMYLCATSMGQGVATNEKLFFGSGTQLSVL.

This clone showed up just a few times. The V and J genes are TRBV19 and TRBJ1-1; D ambiguous. The CDR3 is 16 residues long. CDR1 is LNHDA and CDR2 is SQIVND in the germline V gene (reference sequence). The V gene lost 3 bases and the J gene lost 1 base, with 15 bases spanning the gap. The CDR3 DNA reads TGTGCCAGTAGTATTAAATCGGTGAGTTCGAACACTGAAGCTTTCTTT. It specifies CASSIKSVSSNTEAFF.

This clone is judged medium-sized. V usage is TRBV11-3 and J usage is TRBJ1-3; 7 bases map to TRBD1. Germline V gives CDR1 SGHNT, CDR2 YENEEA. The CDR3 runs to 15 residues. V lost 5 bases and J lost 3; bases outside the gene matches: 7. This CDR3 is CASSRTGADGNTIYF. The DNA for the CDR3 is TGTGCCAGCAGCCGCACAGGGGCTGATGGAAACACCATATATTTT.

In this sample, this clone turned up a few times. The chain has TRBV30 and TRBJ1-1, with D possibly TRBD1 on 5 matching bases. CDR3 size: 14 residues. V lost 2 bases to trimming and J lost 3 bases, with 13 bases between them. Germline CDR1 and CDR2: GTSNPN and SVGIG (reference sequence). The CDR3 loop reads CAWSPGRGHTEAFF. For the CDR3, the DNA is TGTGCCTGGAGTCCCGGACGGGGACACACTGAAGCTTTCTTT.

V is TRBV11-3 and J is TRBJ1-1; D is undetermined. The CDR3 loop spans 14 amino acids. Trimming took 3 bases from V and 2 from J, leaving 10 bases between them. The germline V gene encodes CDR1 SGHNT and CDR2 YENEEA. CDR3 in amino acids: CASSLGRANTEAFF. In DNA, the CDR3 is TGTGCCAGCAGCTTGGGGAGGGCTAACACTGAAGCTTTCTTT. The full variable domain, in which reference TRBV11-3 and TRBJ1-1 provide the parts outside the CDR3, is EAGVVQSPRYKIIEKKQPVAFWCNPISGHNTLYWYLQNLGQGPELLIRYENEEAVDDSQLPKDRFSAERLKGVDSTLKIQPAELGDSAVYLCASSLGRANTEAFFGQGTRLTVV.

This clone has just a few counts. V gene TRBV28 combines with J gene TRBJ1-5, with a tentative D call TRBD1 (5 bases). The CDR3 length is 14 residues. CDR1 MDHEN and CDR2 SYDVKM come from the germline V gene. Trimming shortened V by 7 bases and J by 4 bases, and 14 bases separated the two germline ends. The CDR3 reads CASTIRGLNQPQHF. DNA for the CDR3: TGTGCCAGCACCATCCGGGGCCTGAATCAGCCCCAGCATTTT.

By its share, this clone is medium-sized. The chain joins TRBV7-2 to TRBJ1-1, with D hard to call. The CDR3 extends over 13 amino acids. Trimming took 4 bases from V and 4 from J, leaving 10 bases between them. Germline V gives CDR1 SGHTA, CDR2 FQGNSA. CDR3 in amino acids: CASSSFGVTEAFF. CDR3 nucleotide sequence: TGTGCCAGCAGCTCCTTTGGGGTCACTGAAGCTTTCTTT.

This CDR3 reads CASSLGGANTGELFF. In DNA form, the CDR3 reads TGTGCCAGCAGCTTAGGTGGAGCGAACACCGGGGAGCTGTTTTTT. The chain joins TRBV11-3 to TRBJ2-2; D call uncertain. CDR1 and CDR2 (germline): SGHNT, YENEEA. The CDR3 totals 15 residues. V lost 1 base and J lost 0, with 6 bases in between.

This clone was detected only a few times. This chain uses TRBV11-3 with TRBJ2-7, with 8 bases identical to TRBD2. Germline V gene sequence: CDR1 SGHNT, CDR2 YENEEA. Losses at the gene ends were 2 bases for V and 4 bases for J; bases not matched to a gene: 7. The CDR3 covers 15 residues. The CDR3 DNA is TGTGCCAGCAGCTTAAGTCTTGGGACTAGATACGAGCAGTACTTC. Protein: CASSLSLGTRYEQYF.

This CDR3 reads CASSLQGQHSGNTIYF. For the CDR3, the DNA is TGTGCCAGCAGTTTACAAGGGCAACACTCTGGAAACACCATATATTTT. The chain has TRBV28 and TRBJ1-3; D not resolved. The CDR3 covers 16 residues. Germline CDR1 reads MDHEN; CDR2 reads SYDVKM. V lost 2 bases and J lost 0, with 11 bases in between.

The rearrangement uses TRBV19 and TRBJ2-1, with D uncertain. CDR1 is LNHDA, CDR2 SQIVND, per germline (reference sequence). Trimming took 5 bases from V and 2 from J, leaving 10 bases between them. This CDR3 region has 14 residues. The CDR3 here is CASSPEPTYNEQFF. The CDR3, as DNA: TGTGCCAGTAGTCCGGAGCCGACCTACAATGAGCAGTTCTTC.

The genes are TRBV29-1 and TRBJ1-1, with D unclear. The V end was cut by 4 bases, the J end by 0 bases, with 9 bases between. Germline V gene sequence: CDR1 SQVTM, CDR2 ANQGSEA. The CDR3 consists of 13 residues. The CDR3 coding sequence is TGCAGCGTTGTCGCGATCATGAACACTGAAGCTTTCTTT. This gives the protein CSVVAIMNTEAFF.

The J gene is TRBJ2-2, the V gene TRBV5-1, with D possibly matching TRBD2 (5 bases). This CDR3 contains 15 residues. CDR1 and CDR2 (germline): SGHRS, YFSETQ. V was cut by 0 bases and J by 7 bases, with 13 bases left in between. The CDR3 loop reads CASSLDPGSGGELFF. The DNA for the CDR3 is TGCGCCAGCAGCTTGGATCCGGGGTCAGGCGGGGAGCTGTTTTTT.

The table lists this clone with a count of one. The genes are TRBV29-1 and TRBJ1-2; TRBD1 agrees at 8 bases. Germline V lookup: CDR1 SQVTM, CDR2 ANQGSEA. V lost 7 bases and J lost 8; bases outside the gene matches: 9. The CDR3 is made up of 12 amino acids. The CDR3 reads CSAMTGAGGYTF. In nucleotides, the CDR3 is TGCAGCGCTATGACAGGGGCGGGAGGCTACACCTTC.

The chain has TRBV30 and TRBJ1-5; tentative D call: TRBD1 (6 bases). Germline lookup yields CDR1 GTSNPN and CDR2 SVGIG (reference sequence). Trimming removed 3 bases from V and 9 bases from J, with 18 bases in between. The CDR3 loop spans 14 amino acids. CDR3 protein: CAWREWQGIGPQHF. DNA for the CDR3: TGTGCCTGGAGGGAGTGGCAGGGGATCGGGCCCCAGCATTTT.

The V and J genes are TRBV18 and TRBJ1-3, with unresolved D. Germline V CDR1 and CDR2: KGHSH, LQKENI. The CDR3 runs 17 residues. The V end was cut by 4 bases, the J end by 0 bases, with 16 bases between. The CDR3 DNA follows: TGTGCCAGCTCACAGTCTGGCCCAGAGAGCTCTGGAAACACCATATATTTT. Translated: CASSQSGPESSGNTIYF.

This rearrangement joins TRBV23-1 to TRBJ2-1, with a weak D call TRBD2 (5 bases). TRBV23-1 is reported as an ORF; its role is uncertain. V was clipped by 6 bases and J by 9 bases, with 15 bases between them. CDR3 size: 13 residues. The CDR3 sequence is CASSWELPIEQFF. CDR3 sequence (DNA): TGCGCCAGCAGCTGGGAGCTCCCCATTGAGCAGTTCTTC.